The entry that follows covers one T cell receptor (beta chain) sequence. This clone has at least ten counts. The antigen it recognizes is unknown. No base quality values were provided; no much bigger clone lies one nucleotide off. The library was generated by PCR. Sequencing instrument: Illumina HiSeq 4000. High-throughput sequencing was used to profile the TCR beta-chain CDR3 region of every patient. In the source study's methods: Drawing on CDR3 differences between clinicopathological groups, the researchers built a classifier meant to tell apart patients with distant-metastatic papillary thyroid cancer. The Shannon index was used to measure repertoire diversity, and the Morisita-Horn index was used to measure how similar tumor and blood repertoires were. The public reads were quality trimmed at Q25 with fastp and then assembled into clones with MiXCR by TCRdb, keeping productive beta chains. Clone size and V and J calls follow TCRdb, not the original study. Here the sample has about 89,000 clones; around an eighth occur a single time. The top ten constitute 7% to 10% of the sample.

Before undergoing thyroid surgery, none of the patients had been given any kind of treatment. The study retrospectively analysed patient clinical samples collected from about 2012 to 2019 using T-cell receptor beta sequencing. This sample is drawn from a study of metastatic and nonmetastatic thyroid tumors (dated by TCRdb to 2019 to 2021). General notes on the study: The researchers compared repertoires between peripheral blood samples and tumor or nodule tissue samples from patients with malignant or benign thyroid disease.

General conclusions and limits of the study: TCR beta diversity was reported as significantly higher in malignant tumors than in benign nodules, in both blood and tumor samples.

The CDR3 measures 13 amino acids from cysteine to phenylalanine. Only CDR3 DNA is held: 39 bases, read in frame from base 1. Deletion took 1 base off V and 7 bases off J, with a span of 12 bases between the germline ends. As encoded in the germline V gene (reference sequence), CDR1 is DFQATT while CDR2 is SNEGSKA. The sequenced material came from tumor tissue. This clonotype was sampled from a female donor with papillary thyroid cancer or a benign thyroid nodule (not recorded which). Some clones in this sample may be carry-over from other donors' samples. The rearranged chain carries TRBV20-1 and TRBJ2-3, and TRBD1 may be the D gene, going by 5 matching bases. The DNA sequence is TGCAGTGCTAGAGCACAGACAGTAAATACGCAGTATTTT. This translates into CSARAQTVNTQYF.